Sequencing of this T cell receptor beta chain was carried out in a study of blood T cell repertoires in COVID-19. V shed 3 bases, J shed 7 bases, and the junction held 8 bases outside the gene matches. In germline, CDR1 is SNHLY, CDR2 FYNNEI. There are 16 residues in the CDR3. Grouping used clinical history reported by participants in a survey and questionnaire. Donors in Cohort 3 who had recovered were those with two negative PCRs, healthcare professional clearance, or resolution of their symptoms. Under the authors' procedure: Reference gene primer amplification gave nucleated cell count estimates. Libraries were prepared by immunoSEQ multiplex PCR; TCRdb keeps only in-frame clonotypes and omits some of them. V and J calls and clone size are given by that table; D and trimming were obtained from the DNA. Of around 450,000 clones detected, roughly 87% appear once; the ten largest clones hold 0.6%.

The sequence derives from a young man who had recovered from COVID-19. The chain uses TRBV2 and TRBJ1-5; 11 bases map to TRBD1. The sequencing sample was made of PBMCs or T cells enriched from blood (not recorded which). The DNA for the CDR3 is TGTGCCAGCAGTGATGGGACAGGGGGTGTACGGCAGCCCCAGCATTTT. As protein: CASSDGTGGVRQPQHF.